A single sample gave rise to the 17 T cell receptor beta chains below, sequenced in a study of early T cells in non-severe SARS-CoV-2 infection (dated by TCRdb to about 2021). The library was prepared using 5' RACE. The sequencing machine was a NextSeq 500. Clones were called with MiXCR by TCRdb after fastp trimmed the public reads at Q25, and only in-frame beta chains were retained. Records with the same CDR3 protein are collapsed into one entry carrying the most frequent genes and DNA. This sample has nearly 110,000 distinct CDR3 sequences in its table, and around 10% of those were observed once. The ten largest clones represent roughly 8% of the sample. Sample: whole blood. These receptors were collected from an adult who was a healthcare worker with PCR-confirmed SARS-CoV-2 infection or an uninfected control (not recorded which).

The rearrangement uses TRBV20-1 and TRBJ2-1; 9 bases match TRBD2. V shed 0 bases and J 5 bases; nucleotides not matched to a gene: 5. From germline, CDR1 is DFQATT and CDR2 SNEGSKA (reference sequence). The CDR3 consists of 15 residues. The CDR3 protein is CSARDWAGGNNEQFF. The CDR3 DNA follows: TGCAGTGCTAGAGATTGGGCGGGAGGGAACAATGAGCAGTTCTTC.

The chain employs TRBV27 and TRBJ2-5, with TRBD1 identical over 7 bases. This CDR3 has 14 residues. Unmatched junction bases numbered 4, after V lost 6 bases and J lost 0 bases. Per germline, CDR1 MNHEY and CDR2 SMNVEV (reference sequence). As DNA, the CDR3 is TGTGCCAGCAGGCCACAGGGGTACCAAGAGACCCAGTACTTC. As protein: CASRPQGYQETQYF.

This rearrangement joins TRBV3-1 to TRBJ1-2; D remains ambiguous. The CDR3 has 13 residues. V lost 4 bases to trimming and J lost 4 bases, with 10 bases between them. The germline V gene has CDR1 LGHDT and CDR2 YNNKEL (reference sequence). The CDR3 protein is CASSPGSTYGYTF. CDR3 sequence (DNA): TGTGCCAGCAGCCCCGGTAGTACCTATGGCTACACCTTC.

The rearrangement joins TRBV29-1 to TRBJ2-1, with D hard to call. The CDR3 consists of 13 residues. The V end was cut by 7 bases, the J end by 6 bases, with 16 bases between. CDR1 and CDR2 (germline): SQVTM, ANQGSEA. CDR3 DNA: TGCAGCGAACGATACTCAGCAGGCAATGAGCAGTTCTTC. It codes for CSERYSAGNEQFF.

This clonotype was detected a few times. This sequence joins TRBV20-1 and TRBJ2-1; 11 bases fit TRBD2. The CDR3 sequence is 17 residues long. V gave up 0 bases and J gave up 6 bases; unmatched junction bases: 10. Germline-derived CDR1 and CDR2 are DFQATT and SNEGSKA (reference sequence). The CDR3 region is CSARDRTSGRFGNEQFF. As DNA, the CDR3 is TGCAGTGCTAGAGACCGAACTAGCGGGAGATTTGGCAATGAGCAGTTCTTC.

The chain's CDR3 is CASSLGLGEGPTDTQYF. The CDR3 DNA is TGTGCCAGCAGCTTAGGTTTGGGAGAGGGACCCACAGATACGCAGTATTTT. The genes are TRBV7-2 and TRBJ2-3; D is possibly TRBD1 or TRBD2 (5 bases each). Germline CDR1 SGHTA, CDR2 FQGNSA. Trimming stripped 1 base from V and 2 bases from J, with 16 bases between. The CDR3 sequence is 17 residues long.

This clonotype was recorded a few times. The V call is TRBV10-1, the J call TRBJ1-5, with TRBD1 matching over 8 bases. The CDR3 is 13 amino acids. Germline V gene data show CDR1 as WNHNN and CDR2 as SYGVQD (reference sequence). Trimming took 8 bases from V and 4 from J; bases not matched to a gene: 4. CDR3 coding DNA: TGCGCCAGCCCGGACAGGGAGAATCAGCCCCAGCATTTT. Protein product: CASPDRENQPQHF.

This clonotype was counted between two and nine times. This chain links TRBV20-1 with TRBJ2-7, with 10 bases lining up with TRBD1. Germline V CDR1 and CDR2: DFQATT, SNEGSKA (reference sequence). The length of the CDR3 is 14 residues. Trimming took 6 bases from V and 4 from J; bases not matched to a gene: 9. CDR3 amino acids: CSAESRTGGYEQYF. DNA for the CDR3: TGCAGTGCCGAATCACGGACAGGGGGGTACGAGCAGTACTTC.

The table lists this clonotype with many counts. This sequence joins TRBV5-1 and TRBJ1-1; D is unclear. Trimming cost V 0 bases and J 5 bases, with 8 bases left between them. The CDR3 is 13 amino acids. Germline CDR1 reads SGHRS; CDR2 reads YFSETQ. This CDR3 reads CASSLGAGTEAFF. The CDR3 DNA reads TGCGCCAGCAGCTTGGGAGCAGGAACTGAAGCTTTCTTT.

This clonotype was counted many times. V gene TRBV20-1 combines with J gene TRBJ2-5, with 10 bases lining up with TRBD2. Trimming at V came to 0 bases and at J to 2 bases, leaving 18 bases not matched to a gene. The CDR3 loop spans 20 amino acids. Germline V CDR1 and CDR2: DFQATT, SNEGSKA (reference sequence). The CDR3 DNA sequence: TGCAGTGCTAGAGATATCAGTAGTACCCTAGCGGGAGTTGGTCAAGAGACCCAGTACTTC. Translation: CSARDISSTLAGVGQETQYF.

This clonotype was detected ten times or more. This sequence joins TRBV5-1 and TRBJ2-5; 10 bases match TRBD1. Germline assignment: CDR1 SGHRS and CDR2 YFSETQ. Trimming at V came to 2 bases and at J to 3 bases, leaving 7 bases not matched to a gene. The CDR3 consists of 16 residues. The CDR3 nucleotides read TGCGCCAGCAGCTTCGACAGGGGGCTCGAAGAAGAGACCCAGTACTTC. This encodes CASSFDRGLEEETQYF.

This chain's CDR3 is CASSFRQEQPQHF. The CDR3 DNA reads as TGTGCCAGCAGCTTCAGACAGGAACAGCCCCAGCATTTT. This chain links TRBV11-2 with TRBJ1-5, with D perhaps matching TRBD1 (6 bases). The V end lost 3 bases, the J end lost 7 bases, and 10 bases lay between the germline ends. The CDR3 totals 13 residues. Germline assignment: CDR1 SGHAT and CDR2 FQNNGV.

To note about this clonotype: A much larger clone differs by one base, so this may be a read error. The V call is TRBV5-1, the J call TRBJ2-1; 10 nucleotides line up with TRBD1. This CDR3 has 16 amino acids. CDR1 and CDR2 from the germline V gene are SGHRS and YFSETQ. V gave up 3 bases and J gave up 9 bases; unmatched junction bases: 12. The CDR3 DNA reads TGCGCCAGCAGCTCAGTCCTGGGACAGGGGCACATTGAGCAGTTCTTC. Protein: CASSSVLGQGHIEQFF. Looking up the rest from reference TRBV5-1 and TRBJ2-1 gives the full variable domain: KAGVTQTPRYLIKTRGQQVTLSCSPISGHRSVSWYQQTPGQGLQFLFEYFSETQRNKGNFPGRFSGRQFSNSRSEMNVSTLELGDSALYLCASSSVLGQGHIEQFFGPGTRLTVL.

V gene TRBV28 combines with J gene TRBJ2-7; D unresolved. Germline CDR1 and CDR2: MDHEN and SYDVKM. This CDR3 contains 13 residues. Trimming took off 3 bases at V and 2 bases at J, with 8 bases between the two ends. The CDR3 DNA sequence: TGTGCCAGCAGTTTGGAACACCCCTACGAGCAGTACTTC. As protein: CASSLEHPYEQYF. The full variable domain, rest sourced from reference TRBV28 and TRBJ2-7, is DVKVTQSSRYLVKRTGEKVFLECVQDMDHENMFWYRQDPGLGLRLIYFSYDVKMKEKGDIPEGYSVSREKKERFSLILESASTNQTSMYLCASSLEHPYEQYFGPGTRLTVT.

This chain connects TRBV12-3 or TRBV12-4 to TRBJ2-7; D remains unclear. V was clipped by 2 bases and J by 2 bases, with 13 bases between them. The CDR3 runs 15 residues. The CDR3 sequence: CASSLTPQSAYEQYF. The CDR3 nucleotides read TGTGCCAGCAGTTTAACGCCGCAAAGCGCCTACGAGCAGTACTTC.

V is TRBV28 and J is TRBJ1-2; perhaps TRBD1 as D (6 bases). The CDR3 covers 12 residues. Trimming removed 3 bases from V and 6 bases from J, with 8 bases in between. Germline CDR1 and CDR2: MDHEN and SYDVKM. In DNA form, the CDR3 reads TGTGCCAGCAGTTTTCAGGGGAATGGCTACACCTTC. It yields the protein CASSFQGNGYTF.

This clonotype was seen a few times. The V and J genes are TRBV10-3 and TRBJ2-3; tentative D call: TRBD2 (6 bases). The V gene's germline CDR1 is ENHRY and CDR2 SYGVKD. The V and J ends lost 11 bases and 0 bases respectively, with 15 bases between them. The CDR3 totals 14 residues. The CDR3 reads CAAGIAESTDTQYF. DNA of the CDR3: TGTGCCGCGGGGATAGCGGAGAGCACAGATACGCAGTATTTT.